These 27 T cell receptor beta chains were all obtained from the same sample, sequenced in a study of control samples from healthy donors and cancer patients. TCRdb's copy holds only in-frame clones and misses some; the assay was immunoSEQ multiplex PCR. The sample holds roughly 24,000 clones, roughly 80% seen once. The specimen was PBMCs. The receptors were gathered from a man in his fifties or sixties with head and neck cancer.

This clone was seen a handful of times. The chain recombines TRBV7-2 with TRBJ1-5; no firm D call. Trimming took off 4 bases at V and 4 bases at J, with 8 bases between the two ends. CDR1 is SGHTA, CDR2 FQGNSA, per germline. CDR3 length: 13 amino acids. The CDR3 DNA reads TGTGCCAGCAGCTCAGACGGAAATCAGCCCCAGCATTTT. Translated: CASSSDGNQPQHF.

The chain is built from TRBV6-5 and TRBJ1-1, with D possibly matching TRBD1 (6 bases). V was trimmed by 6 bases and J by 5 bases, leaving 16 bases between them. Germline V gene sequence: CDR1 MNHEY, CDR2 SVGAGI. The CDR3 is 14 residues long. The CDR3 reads CASSLGGAGTEAFF. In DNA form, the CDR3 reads TGTGCCAGCAGCCTAGGGGGGGCTGGGACTGAAGCTTTCTTT.

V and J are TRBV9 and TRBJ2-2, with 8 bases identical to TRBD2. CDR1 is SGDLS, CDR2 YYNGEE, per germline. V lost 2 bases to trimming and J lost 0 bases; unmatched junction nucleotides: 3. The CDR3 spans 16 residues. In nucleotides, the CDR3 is TGTGCCAGCAGCGTTACGGGAGGGACGAACACCGGGGAGCTGTTTTTT. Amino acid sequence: CASSVTGGTNTGELFF.

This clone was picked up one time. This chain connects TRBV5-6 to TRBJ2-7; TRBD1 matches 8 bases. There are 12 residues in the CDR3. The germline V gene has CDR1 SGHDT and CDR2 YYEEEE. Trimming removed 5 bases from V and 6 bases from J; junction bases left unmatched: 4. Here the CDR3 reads CASRRTGREQYF. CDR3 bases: TGTGCCAGCAGGCGGACAGGGCGCGAGCAGTACTTC.

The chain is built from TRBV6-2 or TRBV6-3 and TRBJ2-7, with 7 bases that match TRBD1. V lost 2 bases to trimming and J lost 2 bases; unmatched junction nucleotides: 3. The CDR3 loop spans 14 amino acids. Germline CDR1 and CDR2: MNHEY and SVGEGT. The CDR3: CASSYADRAYEQYF. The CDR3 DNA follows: TGTGCCAGCAGTTACGCCGACAGGGCCTACGAGCAGTACTTC.

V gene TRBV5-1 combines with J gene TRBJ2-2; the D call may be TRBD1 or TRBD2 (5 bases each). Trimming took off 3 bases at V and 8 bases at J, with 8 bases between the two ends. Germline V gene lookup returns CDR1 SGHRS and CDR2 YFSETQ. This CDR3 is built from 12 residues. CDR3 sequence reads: CASSWDGGELFF. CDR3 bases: TGCGCCAGCAGCTGGGACGGAGGGGAGCTGTTTTTT. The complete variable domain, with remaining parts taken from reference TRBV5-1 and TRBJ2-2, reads KAGVTQTPRYLIKTRGQQVTLSCSPISGHRSVSWYQQTPGQGLQFLFEYFSETQRNKGNFPGRFSGRQFSNSRSEMNVSTLELGDSALYLCASSWDGGELFFGEGSRLTVL.

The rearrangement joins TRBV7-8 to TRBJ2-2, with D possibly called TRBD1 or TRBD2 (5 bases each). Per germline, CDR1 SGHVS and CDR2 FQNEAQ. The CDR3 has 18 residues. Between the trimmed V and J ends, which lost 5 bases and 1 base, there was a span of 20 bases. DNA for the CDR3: TGTGCCAGCAGCCCCCGGGACCCACATGGTATGAACACCGGGGAGCTGTTTTTT. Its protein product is CASSPRDPHGMNTGELFF.

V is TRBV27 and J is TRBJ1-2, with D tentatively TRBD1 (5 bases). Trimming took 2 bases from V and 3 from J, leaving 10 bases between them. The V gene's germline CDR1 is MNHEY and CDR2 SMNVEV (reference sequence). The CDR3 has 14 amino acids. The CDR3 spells CASSLGGDYYGYTF. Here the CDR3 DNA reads TGTGCCAGCAGTTTAGGGGGGGATTACTATGGCTACACCTTC.

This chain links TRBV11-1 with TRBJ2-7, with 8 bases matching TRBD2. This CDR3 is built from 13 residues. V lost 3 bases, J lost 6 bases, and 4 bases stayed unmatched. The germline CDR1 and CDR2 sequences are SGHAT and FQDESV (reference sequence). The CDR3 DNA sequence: TGTGCCAGCAGCTTCGGGCTAGCGGGCGAGCAGTACTTC. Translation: CASSFGLAGEQYF.

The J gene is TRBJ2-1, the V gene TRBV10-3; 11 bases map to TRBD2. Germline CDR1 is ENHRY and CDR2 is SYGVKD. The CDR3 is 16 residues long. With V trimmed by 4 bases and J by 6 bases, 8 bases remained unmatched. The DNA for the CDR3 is TGTGCCATCAGTGGTCTAGCGGGAGGTTCCAGCAATGAGCAGTTCTTC. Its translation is CAISGLAGGSSNEQFF.

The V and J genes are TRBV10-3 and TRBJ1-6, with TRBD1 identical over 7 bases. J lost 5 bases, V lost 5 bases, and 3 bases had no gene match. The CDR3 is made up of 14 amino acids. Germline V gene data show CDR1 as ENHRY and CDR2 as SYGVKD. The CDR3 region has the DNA TGTGCCATCAGTCGTCAGGGGGATAATTCACCCCTCCACTTT. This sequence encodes CAISRQGDNSPLHF.

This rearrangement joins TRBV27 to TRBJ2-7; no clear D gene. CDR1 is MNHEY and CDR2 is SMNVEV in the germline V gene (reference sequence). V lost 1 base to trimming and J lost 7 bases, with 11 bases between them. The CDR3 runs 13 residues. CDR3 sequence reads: CASSLFPHWEQYF. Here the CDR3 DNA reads TGTGCCAGCAGTTTATTCCCACATTGGGAGCAGTACTTC.

This CDR3 is CASSSGHSRGYGYTF. DNA for the CDR3: TGTGCCAGCAGCTCGGGACACTCCAGGGGGTATGGCTACACCTTC. The rearrangement uses TRBV11-2 and TRBJ1-2; 7 nucleotides align to TRBD1. The CDR3 covers 15 residues. After removal of 4 bases from V and 5 bases from J, the junction contained 10 bases not matched to a gene. Germline assignment: CDR1 SGHAT and CDR2 FQNNGV.

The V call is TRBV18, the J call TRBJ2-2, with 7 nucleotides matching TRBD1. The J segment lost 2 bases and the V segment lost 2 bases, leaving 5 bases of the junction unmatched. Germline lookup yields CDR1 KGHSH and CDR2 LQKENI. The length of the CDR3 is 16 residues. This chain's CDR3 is CASSPRQGVNTGELFF. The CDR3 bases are TGTGCCAGCTCACCAAGACAGGGTGTCAACACCGGGGAGCTGTTTTTT.

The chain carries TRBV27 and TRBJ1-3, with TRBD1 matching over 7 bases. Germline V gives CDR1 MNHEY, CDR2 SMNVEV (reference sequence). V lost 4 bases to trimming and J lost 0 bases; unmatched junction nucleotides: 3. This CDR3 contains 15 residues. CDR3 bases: TGTGCCAGCAGTTCGACAGGGATCTCTGGAAACACCATATATTTT. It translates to CASSSTGISGNTIYF.

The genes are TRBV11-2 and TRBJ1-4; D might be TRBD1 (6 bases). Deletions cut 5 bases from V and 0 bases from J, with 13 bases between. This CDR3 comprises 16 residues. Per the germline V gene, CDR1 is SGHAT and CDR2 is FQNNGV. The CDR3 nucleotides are TGTGCCAGCAGCCGGACAGTCTCTGCAACTAATGAAAAACTGTTTTTT. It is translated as CASSRTVSATNEKLFF. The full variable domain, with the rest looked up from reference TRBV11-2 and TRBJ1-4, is EAGVAQSPRYKIIEKRQSVAFWCNPISGHATLYWYQQILGQGPKLLIQFQNNGVVDDSQLPKDRFSAERLKGVDSTLKIQPAKLEDSAVYLCASSRTVSATNEKLFFGSGTQLSVL.

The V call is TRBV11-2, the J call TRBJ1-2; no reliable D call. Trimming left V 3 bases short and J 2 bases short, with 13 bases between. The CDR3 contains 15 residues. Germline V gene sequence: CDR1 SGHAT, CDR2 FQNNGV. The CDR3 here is CASSLLHGWNYGYTF. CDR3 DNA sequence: TGTGCCAGCAGCTTGCTGCACGGTTGGAACTATGGCTACACCTTC.

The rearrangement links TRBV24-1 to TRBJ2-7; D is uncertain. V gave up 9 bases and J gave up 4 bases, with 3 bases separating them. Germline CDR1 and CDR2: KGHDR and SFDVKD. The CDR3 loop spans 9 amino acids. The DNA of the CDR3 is TGTGCCACCCCATACGAGCAGTACTTC. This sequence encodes CATPYEQYF.

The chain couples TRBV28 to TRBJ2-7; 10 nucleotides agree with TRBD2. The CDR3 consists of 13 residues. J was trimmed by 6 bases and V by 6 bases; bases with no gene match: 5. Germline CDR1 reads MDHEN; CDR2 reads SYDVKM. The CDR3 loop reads CASRPIAGGEQYF. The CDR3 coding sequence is TGTGCCAGCAGACCGATAGCGGGAGGCGAGCAGTACTTC.

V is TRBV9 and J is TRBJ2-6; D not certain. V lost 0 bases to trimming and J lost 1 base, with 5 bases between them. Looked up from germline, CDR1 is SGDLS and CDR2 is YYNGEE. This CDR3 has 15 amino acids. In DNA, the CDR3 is TGTGCCAGCAGCGTAGGGGTGTCTGGGGCCAACGTCCTGACTTTC. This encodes CASSVGVSGANVLTF.

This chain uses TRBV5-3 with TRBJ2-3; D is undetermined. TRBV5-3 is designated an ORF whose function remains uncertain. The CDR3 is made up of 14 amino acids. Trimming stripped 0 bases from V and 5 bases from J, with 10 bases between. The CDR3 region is CARSLGLRKDTQYF. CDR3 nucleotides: TGTGCCAGAAGCTTGGGGCTACGGAAAGATACGCAGTATTTT.

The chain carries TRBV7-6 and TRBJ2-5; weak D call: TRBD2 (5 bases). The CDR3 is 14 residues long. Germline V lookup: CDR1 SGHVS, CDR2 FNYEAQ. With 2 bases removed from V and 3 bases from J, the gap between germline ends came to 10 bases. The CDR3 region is CASSLPATKETQYF. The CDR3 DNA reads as TGTGCCAGCAGCTTACCCGCGACTAAAGAGACCCAGTACTTC.

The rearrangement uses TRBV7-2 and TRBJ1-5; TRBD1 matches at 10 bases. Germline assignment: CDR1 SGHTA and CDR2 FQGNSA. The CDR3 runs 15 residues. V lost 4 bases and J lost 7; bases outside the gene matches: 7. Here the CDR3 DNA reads TGTGCCAGCAGCTCCGGGACAGGGGAAAGGCAGCCCCAGCATTTT. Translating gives CASSSGTGERQPQHF.

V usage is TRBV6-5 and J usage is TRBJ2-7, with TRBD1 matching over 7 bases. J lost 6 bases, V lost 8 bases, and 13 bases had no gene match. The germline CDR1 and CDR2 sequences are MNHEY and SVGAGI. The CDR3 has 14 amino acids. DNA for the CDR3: TGTGCCAGCCTTCTCACAGGGGACGGAGGCGAGCAGTACTTC. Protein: CASLLTGDGGEQYF.

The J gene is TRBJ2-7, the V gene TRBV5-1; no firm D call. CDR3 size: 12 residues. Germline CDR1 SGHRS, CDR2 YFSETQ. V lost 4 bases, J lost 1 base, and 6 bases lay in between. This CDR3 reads CASSVTSYEQYF. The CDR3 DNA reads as TGCGCCAGCAGCGTGACGTCCTACGAGCAGTACTTC.

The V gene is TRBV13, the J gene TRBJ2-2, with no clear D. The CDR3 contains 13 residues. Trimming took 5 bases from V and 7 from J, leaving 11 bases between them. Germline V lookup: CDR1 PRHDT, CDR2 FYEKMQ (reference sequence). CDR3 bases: TGTGCCAGCAGCCGGACGGTTAACGGGGAGCTGTTTTTT. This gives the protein CASSRTVNGELFF.

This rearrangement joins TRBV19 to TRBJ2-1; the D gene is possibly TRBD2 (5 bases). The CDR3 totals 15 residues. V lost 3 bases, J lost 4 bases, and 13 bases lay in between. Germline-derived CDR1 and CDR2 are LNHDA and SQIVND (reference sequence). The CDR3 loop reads CASSMSWTGYNEQFF. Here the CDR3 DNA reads TGTGCCAGTAGTATGAGTTGGACTGGGTACAATGAGCAGTTCTTC.